The source of this TCR beta chain is a study of cytomegalovirus exposure and HLA in healthy donors. At the level of the study: There were under 140 million unique TCR beta sequences, drawn from about 200 million T cells, in an earlier analysis.

Amplification used 60 Vbeta primers and 13 Jbeta primers. TCRdb's copy holds only in-frame clones and misses some; the assay was immunoSEQ multiplex PCR. Of some 120,000 clones listed, under 85% are singletons. Germline V gene lookup returns CDR1 MNHEY and CDR2 SMNVEV (reference sequence). The CDR3 is made up of 14 amino acids. V shed 4 bases and J 6 bases; nucleotides not matched to a gene: 2. Input material: PBMCs. The sequence was obtained from a man between 18 and 35 years old in good health and CMV-seropositive. J is TRBJ2-1 and V is TRBV27, with TRBD2 matching over 11 bases. In DNA, the CDR3 is TGTGCCAGCAGTTCGGGACTAGCGGCCAATGAGCAGTTCTTC. Its protein is CASSSGLAANEQFF.